Presented here are 27 T cell receptor beta chains from one specimen sequenced in a study of Ad26.COV2.S vaccination and SARS-CoV-2 variants. Treatment described: roughly 19 received Ad26.COV2.S at low or high dose, single or two shots; 5 received placebo; per-sample allocation not given. Day 63 after the first vaccine or placebo injection was the time point for sampling. TCRdb's table, derived via immunoSEQ multiplex PCR, lists solely in-frame clones and lacks some. The repertoire holds about 350,000 clones, with 88% as singletons. Sequencing was performed on peripheral blood, taken in a trial of Ad26.COV2.S vaccine versus placebo. Source of these receptors: a person between 18 and 65 years old who received the Ad26.COV2.S COVID-19 vaccine or a placebo.

The gene calls are TRBV5-1 and TRBJ2-1, with 9 positions matching TRBD1. Losses at the gene ends were 4 bases for V and 2 bases for J; bases not matched to a gene: 4. The CDR3 loop spans 15 amino acids. From germline, CDR1 is SGHRS and CDR2 YFSETQ. CDR3 amino acids: CASSRTGDPYNEQFF. Here the CDR3 DNA reads TGCGCCAGCAGCAGGACAGGGGACCCCTACAATGAGCAGTTCTTC.

V usage is TRBV29-1 and J usage is TRBJ2-1, with D perhaps TRBD1 (5 bases). Between the trimmed V and J ends, which lost 4 bases and 5 bases, there was a span of 12 bases. Looked up from germline, CDR1 is SQVTM and CDR2 is ANQGSEA. The CDR3 contains 13 residues. The CDR3 coding sequence is TGCAGCGTTGGGAGACAGATCCACAATGAGCAGTTCTTC. The encoded protein is CSVGRQIHNEQFF.

A note on this clone: Distinct nucleotide sequences in the sample also encode this CDR3. The chain is built from TRBV28 and TRBJ1-5; the D is unclear. The CDR3 has 12 amino acids. Trimming shortened V by 5 bases and J by 0 bases, and 2 bases separated the two germline ends. Germline V gives CDR1 MDHEN, CDR2 SYDVKM. The CDR3 nucleotides are TGTGCCAGCAGTCGTAGCAATCAGCCCCAGCATTTT. This gives the protein CASSRSNQPQHF.

As regards this clone: Additional DNA sequences in this sample encode the identical CDR3. V and J are TRBV19 and TRBJ2-3; D unclear. CDR3 length: 11 amino acids. V dropped 3 bases and J dropped 5 bases, with 3 bases sitting between them. The germline V gene has CDR1 LNHDA and CDR2 SQIVND (reference sequence). DNA for the CDR3: TGTGCCAGTAGTATCAGAGATACGCAGTATTTT. Encoded protein: CASSIRDTQYF.

This chain links TRBV7-9 with TRBJ2-1, with 9 nucleotides matching TRBD2. Germline CDR1 and CDR2: SEHNR and FQNEAQ (reference sequence). This CDR3 has 15 amino acids. The ends lost 5 bases at V and 4 bases at J; junction bases unmatched: 6. In nucleotides, the CDR3 is TGTGCCAGCAGCCCTAGCGGGGATCGGTACAATGAGCAGTTCTTC. Its protein product is CASSPSGDRYNEQFF.

The V call is TRBV28, the J call TRBJ2-3; 8 bases align to TRBD2. The CDR3 sequence is 18 residues long. After removal of 1 base from V and 4 bases from J, the junction contained 13 bases not matched to a gene. The germline V gene encodes CDR1 MDHEN and CDR2 SYDVKM. CDR3 coding DNA: TGTGCCAGCAGTTTATTTTCCGGGACGGGAGGGCGCGCAGATACGCAGTATTTT. Translated: CASSLFSGTGGRADTQYF.

The chain couples TRBV30 to TRBJ1-5, with TRBD1 matching 8 bases. Trimming at V came to 2 bases and at J to 1 base, leaving 1 base not matched to a gene. The CDR3 covers 14 residues. CDR1 is GTSNPN, CDR2 SVGIG, per germline (reference sequence). CDR3: CAWSTGGSNQPQHF. As DNA, the CDR3 is TGTGCCTGGAGTACAGGGGGGAGCAATCAGCCCCAGCATTTT. Based on the CDR3 plus reference TRBV30 and TRBJ1-5, the full variable domain is SQTIHQWPATLVQPVGSPLSLECTVEGTSNPNLYWYRQAAGRGLQLLFYSVGIGQISSEVPQNLSASRPQDRQFILSSKKLLLSDSGFYLCAWSTGGSNQPQHFGDGTRLSIL.

The chain employs TRBV9 and TRBJ1-1; D possibly corresponds to TRBD1 (5 bases). CDR3 length: 15 residues. Germline V CDR1 and CDR2: SGDLS, YYNGEE. Trimming stripped 0 bases from V and 4 bases from J, with 13 bases between. The CDR3 sequence: CASSVVGRVGTEAFF. The CDR3 DNA reads as TGTGCCAGCAGCGTAGTTGGCAGGGTGGGCACTGAAGCTTTCTTT.

V is TRBV4-3 and J is TRBJ2-1; maybe TRBD1 (6 bases). The CDR3 length is 16 residues. CDR1 and CDR2 from the germline V gene are LGHNA and YSLEER. V lost 1 base to trimming and J lost 2 bases, with 12 bases between them. CDR3 sequence reads: CASSQGSGTPYNEQFF. Here the CDR3 DNA reads TGCGCCAGCAGCCAAGGATCTGGGACACCCTACAATGAGCAGTTCTTC.

The CDR3 reads CASSPGTGLLSYEQYF. In DNA form, the CDR3 reads TGTGCCAGCAGCCCCGGGACCGGCTTACTCTCCTACGAGCAGTACTTC. This chain uses TRBV3-1 (or the pseudogene TRBV3-2) with TRBJ2-7, with D perhaps given as TRBD1 or TRBD2 (5 bases each). The ends were cut back, 4 bases at V and 0 bases at J, with 16 bases in the middle. Germline-derived CDR1 and CDR2 are LGHDT and YNNKEL (reference sequence). The CDR3 covers 16 residues.

The chain joins TRBV28 to TRBJ1-2; 8 bases agree with TRBD1. This CDR3 contains 14 residues. The germline V gene has CDR1 MDHEN and CDR2 SYDVKM. J lost 8 bases, V lost 3 bases, and 8 bases had no gene match. The DNA for the CDR3 is TGTGCCAGCAGTTTTGCCCGGGACAGGAAAGGCTACACCTTC. The encoded protein is CASSFARDRKGYTF.

J is TRBJ1-2 and V is TRBV9; no firm D call. CDR1 and CDR2 from the germline V gene are SGDLS and YYNGEE. This CDR3 is 13 amino acids long. Trimming removed 2 bases at V and 7 bases at J, with 12 bases between. CDR3 loop: CASSVANMGGYTF. In DNA, the CDR3 is TGTGCCAGCAGCGTGGCAAATATGGGTGGCTACACCTTC.

The chain couples TRBV10-3 to TRBJ1-6, with 7 bases that match TRBD1. Germline values: CDR1 ENHRY, CDR2 SYGVKD. With V trimmed by 10 bases and J by 8 bases, 8 bases remained unmatched. CDR3 length: 13 amino acids. Here the CDR3 DNA reads TGTGCCACCGAGGGGGCCCAAGATTCACCCCTCCACTTT. It encodes CATEGAQDSPLHF.

The chain uses TRBV5-8 and TRBJ1-4, with D perhaps matching TRBD1 (6 bases). Trimming took off 5 bases at V and 2 bases at J, with 19 bases between the two ends. The CDR3 has 17 amino acids. Germline-derived CDR1 and CDR2 are SGHTS and YDEGEE. The CDR3 DNA is TGTGCCAGCAGATCCCAGGTTCAGGGGACGACTAATGAAAAACTGTTTTTT. Protein sequence: CASRSQVQGTTNEKLFF.

The V call is TRBV7-2, the J call TRBJ2-2; the D is unclear. CDR1 is SGHTA and CDR2 is FQGNSA in the germline V gene. The CDR3 length is 14 residues. V was pared by 2 bases and J by 1 base, with 5 bases between. The CDR3 region has the DNA TGTGCCAGCAGCTTAAACAGGAACACCGGGGAGCTGTTTTTT. It translates to CASSLNRNTGELFF.

The chain uses TRBV10-3 and TRBJ1-1; no definite D call. This CDR3 has 12 amino acids. The germline V gene encodes CDR1 ENHRY and CDR2 SYGVKD. V was shortened by 2 bases and J by 7 bases, with 8 bases between the two germline ends. The CDR3 nucleotides read TGTGCCATCAGTGAGGTCGCAGGTGAAGCTTTCTTT. It yields the protein CAISEVAGEAFF.

This clone was counted once. The chain employs TRBV3-1 (or the pseudogene TRBV3-2) and TRBJ1-1; maybe TRBD1 (5 bases). V was trimmed by 2 bases and J by 1 base, leaving 8 bases between them. CDR3 length equals 14 residues. Germline V lookup: CDR1 LGHDT, CDR2 YNNKEL (reference sequence). CDR3 sequence reads: CASSQRTRNTEAFF. The CDR3 DNA reads as TGTGCCAGCAGCCAACGGACAAGGAACACTGAAGCTTTCTTT.

This sequence joins TRBV9 and TRBJ1-1, with no clear D. The CDR3 runs 14 residues. The ends were cut back, 0 bases at V and 5 bases at J, with 11 bases in the middle. Germline V lookup: CDR1 SGDLS, CDR2 YYNGEE. CDR3 loop: CASSVDAGRTEAFF. The CDR3 DNA follows: TGTGCCAGCAGCGTAGATGCAGGACGAACTGAAGCTTTCTTT.

The chain links TRBV19 to TRBJ1-5, with 9 bases matching TRBD1. The CDR3 is 16 residues long. Germline V gene lookup returns CDR1 LNHDA and CDR2 SQIVND (reference sequence). V lost 3 bases, J lost 2 bases, and 5 bases stayed unmatched. CDR3 amino acids: CASSIAQGARNQPQHF. The CDR3 DNA is TGTGCCAGTAGTATTGCACAGGGGGCCCGCAATCAGCCCCAGCATTTT.

In this sample, this clone turned up once. This chain uses TRBV21-1 with TRBJ1-6; whether TRBD1, the table's D call, matches the DNA was not checked. TRBV21-1 is a documented pseudogene. This CDR3 has 16 residues. DNA for the CDR3: TGTGCCAGCAGCAAGAGACAGGGGCGAATTAATTCACCCCTCCACTTT. Amino acid sequence: CASSKRQGRINSPLHF.

This chain links TRBV5-1 with TRBJ2-7; D not certain. Trimming cost V 0 bases and J 2 bases, with 6 bases left between them. Germline V gene data show CDR1 as SGHRS and CDR2 as YFSETQ. The CDR3 runs 13 residues. The CDR3, as DNA: TGCGCCAGCAGCTTGGGGGCGGCCTACGAGCAGTACTTC. Amino acid sequence: CASSLGAAYEQYF.

The V gene is TRBV11-3, the J gene TRBJ2-3; 7 bases agree with TRBD1. The CDR3 length is 15 residues. With V trimmed by 5 bases and J by 4 bases, 9 bases remained unmatched. CDR1 SGHNT and CDR2 YENEEA come from the germline V gene. The DNA for the CDR3 is TGTGCCAGCAGCACCCGACAGGGTGAATCAGATACGCAGTATTTT. It specifies CASSTRQGESDTQYF.

The J gene is TRBJ2-1, the V gene TRBV7-3, with 14 bases that match TRBD2. This CDR3 has 16 residues. Germline-derived CDR1 and CDR2 are SGHTA and FQGTGA. V lost 4 bases, J lost 7 bases, and 6 bases stayed unmatched. CDR3 region: CASSSTGLAGGNEQFF. The CDR3 DNA reads TGTGCCAGCAGCTCAACAGGACTAGCGGGAGGAAATGAGCAGTTCTTC.

The rearrangement joins TRBV6-8 to TRBJ1-3; tentatively, D is TRBD1 (5 bases). The germline V gene has CDR1 MNHGY and CDR2 SAAAGT. The CDR3 runs 15 residues. V lost 6 bases to trimming and J lost 0 bases, with 12 bases between them. CDR3 in amino acids: CASSSTTDSGNTIYF. As DNA, the CDR3 is TGTGCCAGCAGCTCCACGACAGACTCTGGAAACACCATATATTTT.

The chain couples TRBV4-3 to TRBJ2-3, with D maybe TRBD2 (7 bases). The CDR3 length is 16 residues. Trimming shortened V by 4 bases and J by 4 bases, and 18 bases separated the two germline ends. CDR1 is LGHNA and CDR2 is YSLEER in the germline V gene. CDR3 protein: CASSLIGGGPADTQYF. The CDR3, as DNA: TGCGCCAGCAGCCTCATAGGGGGAGGGCCCGCAGATACGCAGTATTTT.

This clone was observed a single time. The rearrangement uses TRBV5-1 and TRBJ2-7; weak D call: TRBD1 (6 bases). CDR3 length: 15 residues. The V end lost 4 bases, the J end lost 3 bases, and 17 bases lay between the germline ends. Germline V lookup: CDR1 SGHRS, CDR2 YFSETQ. Here the CDR3 reads CASSRFSGDGYEQYF. The DNA of the CDR3 is TGCGCCAGCAGCCGATTCTCAGGGGACGGCTACGAGCAGTACTTC.

The gene calls are TRBV25-1 and TRBJ1-2, with 7 bases identical to TRBD1. The germline CDR1 and CDR2 sequences are MGHDK and SYGVNS. Germline trimming cut 4 bases from V and 4 bases from J; bases unmatched to any gene: 0. The CDR3 runs 12 residues. The CDR3 here is CASSGDSYGYTF. The CDR3 region has the DNA TGTGCCAGCAGTGGGGACAGCTATGGCTACACCTTC.